This TCR beta chain is drawn from a study of PD-L1 blockade in urothelial cancer. Sequenced by immunoSEQ multiplex PCR; TCRdb stores in-frame clones only, minus some. The sample gives under 100,000 clones, about 80% of which show up once; around 9.5% is in the top ten. This sample comprised PBMCs, obtained around atezolizumab (anti-PD-L1) treatment. The source is a man in his 70s with urothelial cancer.

The CDR3 protein is CASSISTGGYTF. CDR3 bases: TGTGCCAGTAGTATAAGTACCGGTGGCTACACCTTC. This chain links TRBV19 with TRBJ1-2; D uncertain. V was trimmed by 2 bases and J by 7 bases, leaving 8 bases between them. This CDR3 comprises 12 residues. Germline V CDR1 and CDR2: LNHDA, SQIVND (reference sequence).